The rows below give T cell receptor beta chains drawn from one sample of a study of radiotherapy plus CTLA-4 blockade in lung cancer. TCRdb keeps only in-frame clones here, not all; method: immunoSEQ multiplex PCR. The sample lists tens of thousands of clones, around 80% occurring once. The sample here was peripheral blood, taken from a patient treated with radiotherapy plus ipilimumab. The receptor set was obtained from a human donor with non-small cell lung cancer who had a partial response to radiotherapy plus ipilimumab. CDR3s leave out the opening cysteine and the closing phenylalanine or tryptophan. Fields, in order: V gene, CDR3 protein.

>TRBV19
ASSPRVGGGETQY
>TRBV4-2
ASSHDTWNIQY
>TRBV7-9
ASSPVTSYGYT
>TRBV6-1
ASSEGIGENQPQH
>TRBV19
ASSIYGRELF
>TRBV7-2
ASSIQGGGLSPYEQY
>TRBV7-1
ASSPSTHGRVEQY
>TRBV19
ASSLSGGRNTGELF
>TRBV7-8
ASSLAPAGGRYTGELF
>TRBV6-1
ASRNDARNQPQH
>TRBV6-1
ASTRTGDGNTEAF
>TRBV28
ASWTGGGADTQY
>TRBV5-1
ASSSAGSSYGYT
>TRBV2
ASSSGGAGTETQY
>TRBV9
ASSVSGANVLT
>TRBV5-1
ASTRTGSVTGELF
>TRBV19
ASSIVTGGRDEQY
>TRBV7-2
ASSLAPSSGNTIY
>TRBV29-1
SARGGPNTEAF
>TRBV25-1
ASSQWGGSSYNEQF
>TRBV4-1
ASSQEGQGARDQPQH
>TRBV6-5
ASSYSGRAETQY
>TRBV5-6
ASSPRGTGRWVYGYT
>TRBV6-1
ASSEVYRASEAF
>TRBV7-9
ASSFGGTYEQY
>TRBV5-1
ASRRQPTYQETQY
>TRBV28
ASSLPGLIAGANEQF
>TRBV11-2
ASSDRGRADTQY
>TRBV15
ATSRDLQGGQPQH
>TRBV30
AWSSGVLEQY
>TRBV19
ASSMIAGVVEQY
>TRBV4-1
ASSQGGQGLGQPQH
>TRBV4-1
ASSQDRDSHTEAF
>TRBV10-3
AISESTGTGTKYEQY
>TRBV5-3
ARSRRGGNTGELF
>TRBV5-1
ASSLALAGDALF
>TRBV11-3
ASSLDAGFANEQF
>TRBV6-5
ASSSGQGGAGELF
>TRBV9
ASSSAGGLDTQY
>TRBV15
ATSGLLGQGDYATNEKLF
>TRBV6-1
AGLTGAPGDTEAF
>TRBV28
ASSLFRGSTDTQY
>TRBV4-3
ASSQGWRVGGGVLDTQY
>TRBV6-1
ASRGDSTNEKLF
>TRBV2
ASTKDRGHYGYT
>TRBV18
ASSSTGGEQY
>TRBV7-3
ASTSGGVGELF
>TRBV7-9
ASSLGSSGGAYNEQF
>TRBV2
ASSSWRPQYEQY
>TRBV5-1
ASSQRPGTGTNEKLF
>TRBV4-2
ASSQVGGQTRSGNTIY
>TRBV6-5
ASTAGGTADTQY
>TRBV28
ASRGTGIYEQY
>TRBV7-3
ASSGGGNQPQH